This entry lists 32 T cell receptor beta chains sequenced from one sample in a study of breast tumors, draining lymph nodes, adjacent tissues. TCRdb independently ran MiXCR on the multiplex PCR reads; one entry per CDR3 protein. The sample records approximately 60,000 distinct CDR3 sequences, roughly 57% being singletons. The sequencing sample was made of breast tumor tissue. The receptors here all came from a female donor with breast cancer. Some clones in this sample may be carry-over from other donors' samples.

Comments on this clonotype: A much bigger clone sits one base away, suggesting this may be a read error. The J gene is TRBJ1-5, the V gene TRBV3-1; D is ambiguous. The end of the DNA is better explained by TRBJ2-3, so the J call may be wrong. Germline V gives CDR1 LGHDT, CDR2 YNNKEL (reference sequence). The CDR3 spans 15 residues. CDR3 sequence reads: CASSQVAGGNQPQYF. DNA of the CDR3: TGTGCCAGCAGCCAAGTGGCAGGTGGCAATCAGCCCCAGTATTTT.

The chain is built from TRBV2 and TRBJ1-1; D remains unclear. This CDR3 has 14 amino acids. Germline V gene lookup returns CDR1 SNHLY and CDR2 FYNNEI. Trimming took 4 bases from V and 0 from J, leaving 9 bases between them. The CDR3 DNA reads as TGTGCCAGCAGTGCCGGATTGGTGAACACTGAAGCTTTCTTT. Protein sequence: CASSAGLVNTEAFF.

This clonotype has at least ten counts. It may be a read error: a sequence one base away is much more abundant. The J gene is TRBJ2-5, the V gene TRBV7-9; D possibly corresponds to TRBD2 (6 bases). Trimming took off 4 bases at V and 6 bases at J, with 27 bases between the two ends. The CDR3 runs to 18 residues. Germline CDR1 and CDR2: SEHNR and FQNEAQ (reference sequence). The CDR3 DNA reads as TGTGCCAGCAGCTCAAACAAATTCGCGGAGGGCCTTGGGCAGACCCAGTACTTC. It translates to CASSSNKFAEGLGQTQYF.

CDR3 region: CASSARRPGAPNSPLHF. For the CDR3, the DNA is TGTGCCAGCAGTGCCAGACGGCCTGGGGCTCCTAATTCACCCCTCCACTTT. The chain carries TRBV2 and TRBJ1-6; a possible D gene is TRBD1 (5 bases). The CDR3 has 17 amino acids. Trimming removed 4 bases at V and 6 bases at J, with 19 bases between. Germline V gene data show CDR1 as SNHLY and CDR2 as FYNNEI.

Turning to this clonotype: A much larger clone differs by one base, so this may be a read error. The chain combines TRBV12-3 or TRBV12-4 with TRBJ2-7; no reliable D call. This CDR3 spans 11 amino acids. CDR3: CVSSFSHEQYF. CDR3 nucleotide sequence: TGTGTCAGCAGTTTCTCCCACGAGCAGTACTTC.

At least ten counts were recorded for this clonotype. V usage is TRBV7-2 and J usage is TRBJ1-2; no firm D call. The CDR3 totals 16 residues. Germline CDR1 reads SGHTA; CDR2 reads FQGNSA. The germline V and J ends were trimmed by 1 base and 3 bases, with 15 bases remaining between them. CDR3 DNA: TGTGCCAGCAGCTTAGACGGCACCGGAGCCTACTATGGCTACACCTTC. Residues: CASSLDGTGAYYGYTF.

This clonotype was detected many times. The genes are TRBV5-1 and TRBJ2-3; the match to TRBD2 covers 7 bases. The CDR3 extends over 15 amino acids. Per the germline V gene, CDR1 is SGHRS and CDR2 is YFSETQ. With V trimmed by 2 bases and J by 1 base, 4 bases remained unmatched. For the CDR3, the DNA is TGCGCCAGCAGCTTACTAGGGAGGGGCACAGATACGCAGTATTTT. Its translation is CASSLLGRGTDTQYF.

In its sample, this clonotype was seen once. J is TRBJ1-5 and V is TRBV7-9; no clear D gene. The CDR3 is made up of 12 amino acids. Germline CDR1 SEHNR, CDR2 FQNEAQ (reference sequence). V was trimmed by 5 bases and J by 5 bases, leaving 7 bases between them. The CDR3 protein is CASSLDHQPQHF. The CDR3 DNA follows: TGTGCCAGCAGCCTCGATCATCAGCCCCAGCATTTT. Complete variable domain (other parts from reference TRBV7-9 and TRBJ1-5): DTGVSQNPRHKITKRGQNVTFRCDPISEHNRLYWYRQTLGQGPEFLTYFQNEAQLEKSRLLSDRFSAERPKGSFSTLEIQRTEQGDSAMYLCASSLDHQPQHFGDGTRLSIL.

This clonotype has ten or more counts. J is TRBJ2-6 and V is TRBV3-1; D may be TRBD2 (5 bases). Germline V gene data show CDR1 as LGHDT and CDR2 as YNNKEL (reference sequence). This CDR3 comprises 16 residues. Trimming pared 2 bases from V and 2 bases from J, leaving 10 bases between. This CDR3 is CASSQTEGAGANVLTF. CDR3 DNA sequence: TGTGCCAGCAGCCAAACAGAGGGAGCTGGGGCCAACGTCCTGACTTTC.

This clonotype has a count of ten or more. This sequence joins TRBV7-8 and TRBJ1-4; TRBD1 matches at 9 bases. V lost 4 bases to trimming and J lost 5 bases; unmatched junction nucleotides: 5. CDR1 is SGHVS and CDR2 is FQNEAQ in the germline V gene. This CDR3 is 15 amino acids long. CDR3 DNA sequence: TGTGCCAGCAGCTCAGGGGGGACAGGGAATGAAAAACTGTTTTTT. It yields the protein CASSSGGTGNEKLFF.

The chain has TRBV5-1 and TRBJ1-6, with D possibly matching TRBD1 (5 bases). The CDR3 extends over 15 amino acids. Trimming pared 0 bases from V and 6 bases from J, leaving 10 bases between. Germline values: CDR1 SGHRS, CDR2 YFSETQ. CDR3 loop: CASSLVSGGNSPLHF. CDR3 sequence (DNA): TGCGCCAGCAGCTTGGTTTCCGGGGGTAATTCACCCCTCCACTTT.

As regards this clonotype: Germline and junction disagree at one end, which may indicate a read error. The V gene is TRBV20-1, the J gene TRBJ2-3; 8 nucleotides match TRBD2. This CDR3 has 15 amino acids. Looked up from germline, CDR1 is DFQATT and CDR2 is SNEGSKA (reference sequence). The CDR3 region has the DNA TGCAGTGCTAGAGATCGGGCTAGCGGGTGTGATATGCAGTATTTT. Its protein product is CSARDRASGCDMQYF.

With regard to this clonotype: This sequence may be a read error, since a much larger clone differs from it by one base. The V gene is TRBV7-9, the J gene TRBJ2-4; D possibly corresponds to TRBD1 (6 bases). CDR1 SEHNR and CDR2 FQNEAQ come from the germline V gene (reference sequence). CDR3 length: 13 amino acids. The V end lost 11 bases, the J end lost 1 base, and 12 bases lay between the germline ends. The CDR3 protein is CAGYREAKNIQYF. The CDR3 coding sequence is TGTGCCGGCTACAGGGAGGCCAAAAACATTCAGTACTTC.

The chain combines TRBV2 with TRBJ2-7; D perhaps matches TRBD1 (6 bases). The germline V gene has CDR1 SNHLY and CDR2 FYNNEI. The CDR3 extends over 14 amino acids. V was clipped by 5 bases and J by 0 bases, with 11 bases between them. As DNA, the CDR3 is TGTGCCAGCAGTTCGACAGGTTCCTCCTACGAGCAGTACTTC. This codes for CASSSTGSSYEQYF.

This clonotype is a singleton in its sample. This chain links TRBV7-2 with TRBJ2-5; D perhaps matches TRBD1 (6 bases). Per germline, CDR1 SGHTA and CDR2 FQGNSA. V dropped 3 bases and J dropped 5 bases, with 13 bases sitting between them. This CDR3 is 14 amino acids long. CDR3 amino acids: CASSFLQGTETQYF. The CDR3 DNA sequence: TGTGCCAGCAGCTTCCTACAGGGAACGGAGACCCAGTACTTC.

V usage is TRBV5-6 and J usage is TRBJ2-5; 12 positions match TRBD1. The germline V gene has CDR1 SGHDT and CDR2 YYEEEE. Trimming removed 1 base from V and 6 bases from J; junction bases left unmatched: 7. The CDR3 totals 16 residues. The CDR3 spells CASSLMGQGARKTQYF. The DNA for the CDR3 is TGTGCCAGCAGCTTGATGGGACAGGGGGCAAGGAAGACCCAGTACTTC.

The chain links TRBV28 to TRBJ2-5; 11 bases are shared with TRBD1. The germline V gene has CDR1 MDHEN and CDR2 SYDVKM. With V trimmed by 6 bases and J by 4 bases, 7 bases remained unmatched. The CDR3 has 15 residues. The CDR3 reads CASSRTGTGGETQYF. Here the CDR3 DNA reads TGTGCCAGCAGCCGGACCGGGACAGGGGGAGAGACCCAGTACTTC.

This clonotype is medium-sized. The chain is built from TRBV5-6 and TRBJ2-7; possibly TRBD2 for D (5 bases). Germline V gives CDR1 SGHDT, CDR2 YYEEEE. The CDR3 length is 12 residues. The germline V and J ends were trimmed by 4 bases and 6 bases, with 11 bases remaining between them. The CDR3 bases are TGTGCCAGCAGCCTTCCCCGGGGCGAGCAGTACTTC. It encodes CASSLPRGEQYF.

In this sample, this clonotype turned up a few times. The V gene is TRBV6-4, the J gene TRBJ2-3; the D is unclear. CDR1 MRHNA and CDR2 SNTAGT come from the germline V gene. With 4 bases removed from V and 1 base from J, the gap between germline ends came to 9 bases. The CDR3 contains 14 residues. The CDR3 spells CASSAQRGTDTQYF. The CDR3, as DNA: TGTGCCAGCAGTGCTCAAAGGGGCACAGATACGCAGTATTTT.

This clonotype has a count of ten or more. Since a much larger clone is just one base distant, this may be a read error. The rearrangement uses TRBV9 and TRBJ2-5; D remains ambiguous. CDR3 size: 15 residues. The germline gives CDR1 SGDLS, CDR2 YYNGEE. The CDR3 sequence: CASSASVGRQETPYF. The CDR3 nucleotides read TGTGCCAGCAGCGCCTCGGTGGGCAGGCAAGAGACCCCGTACTTC.

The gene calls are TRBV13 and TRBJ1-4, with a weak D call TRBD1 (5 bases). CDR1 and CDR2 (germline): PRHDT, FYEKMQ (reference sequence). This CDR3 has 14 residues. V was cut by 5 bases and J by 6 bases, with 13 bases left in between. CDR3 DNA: TGTGCCAGCAGCATTGGGGGAGGGGATGAAAAACTGTTTTTT. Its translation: CASSIGGGDEKLFF.

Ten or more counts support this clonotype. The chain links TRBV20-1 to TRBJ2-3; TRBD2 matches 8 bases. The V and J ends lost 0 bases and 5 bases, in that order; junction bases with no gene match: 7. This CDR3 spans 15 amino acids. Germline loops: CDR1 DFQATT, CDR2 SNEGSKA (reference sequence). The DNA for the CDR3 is TGCAGTGCTAGAGATCGGGCTAGCGGGTTAGATACGCAGTATTTT. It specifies CSARDRASGLDTQYF.

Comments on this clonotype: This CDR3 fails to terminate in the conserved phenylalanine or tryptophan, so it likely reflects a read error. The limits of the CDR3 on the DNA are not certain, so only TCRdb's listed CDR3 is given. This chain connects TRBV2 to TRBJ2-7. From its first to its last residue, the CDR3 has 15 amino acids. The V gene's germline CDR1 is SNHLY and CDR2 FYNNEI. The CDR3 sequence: CASSDGQSFSYEQYL.

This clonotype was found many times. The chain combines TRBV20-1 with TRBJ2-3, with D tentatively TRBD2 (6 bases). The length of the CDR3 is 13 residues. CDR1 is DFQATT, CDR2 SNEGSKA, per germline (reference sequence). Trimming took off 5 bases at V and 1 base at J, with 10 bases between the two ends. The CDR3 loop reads CSAAPSGTDTQYF. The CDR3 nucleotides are TGCAGTGCTGCTCCTAGCGGCACAGATACGCAGTATTTT.

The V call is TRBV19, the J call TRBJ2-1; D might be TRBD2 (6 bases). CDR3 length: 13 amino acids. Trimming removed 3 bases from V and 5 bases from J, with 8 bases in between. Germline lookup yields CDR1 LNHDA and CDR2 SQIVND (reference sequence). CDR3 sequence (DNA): TGTGCCAGTAGTATGGACTACGACAATGAGCAGTTCTTC. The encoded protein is CASSMDYDNEQFF.

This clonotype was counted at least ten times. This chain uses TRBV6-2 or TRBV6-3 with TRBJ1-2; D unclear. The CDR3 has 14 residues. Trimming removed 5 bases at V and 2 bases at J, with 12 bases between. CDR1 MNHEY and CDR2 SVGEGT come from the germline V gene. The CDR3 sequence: CASSPPTGNYGYTF. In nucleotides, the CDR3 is TGTGCCAGCAGTCCCCCGACGGGCAACTATGGCTACACCTTC.

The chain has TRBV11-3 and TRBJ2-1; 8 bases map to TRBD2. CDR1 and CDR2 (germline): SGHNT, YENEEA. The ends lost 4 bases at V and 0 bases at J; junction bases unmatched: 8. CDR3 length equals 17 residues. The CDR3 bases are TGTGCCAGCAGCTCCTCGGGCGGGACTAGCTCCTACAATGAGCAGTTCTTC. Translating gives CASSSSGGTSSYNEQFF.

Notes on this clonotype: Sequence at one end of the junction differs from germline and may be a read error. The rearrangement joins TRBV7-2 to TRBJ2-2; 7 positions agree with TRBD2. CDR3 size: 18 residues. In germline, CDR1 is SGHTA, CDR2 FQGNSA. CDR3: CASSPSWGGYQPTRELFF. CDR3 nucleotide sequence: TGTGCCAGCAGCCCTTCCTGGGGGGGGTACCAGCCCACCCGGGAGCTGTTTTTT.

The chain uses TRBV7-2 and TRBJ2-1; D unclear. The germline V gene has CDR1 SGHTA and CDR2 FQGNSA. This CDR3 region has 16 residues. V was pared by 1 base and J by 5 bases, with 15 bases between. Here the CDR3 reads CASSLGLGSTDNEQFF. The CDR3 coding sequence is TGTGCCAGCAGCTTAGGTTTGGGGTCGACCGACAATGAGCAGTTCTTC.

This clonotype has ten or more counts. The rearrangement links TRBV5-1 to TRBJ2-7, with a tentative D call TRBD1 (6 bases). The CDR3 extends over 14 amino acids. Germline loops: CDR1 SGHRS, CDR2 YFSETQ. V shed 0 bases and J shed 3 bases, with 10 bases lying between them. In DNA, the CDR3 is TGCGCCAGCAGCTTGGATATAGGGGGCTACGAGCAGTACTTC. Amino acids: CASSLDIGGYEQYF.

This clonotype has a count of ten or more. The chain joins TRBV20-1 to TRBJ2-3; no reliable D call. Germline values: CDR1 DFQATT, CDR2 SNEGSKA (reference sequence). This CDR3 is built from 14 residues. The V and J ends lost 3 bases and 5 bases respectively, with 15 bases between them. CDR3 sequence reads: CSARGDSRIDTQYF. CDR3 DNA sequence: TGCAGTGCTAGGGGCGACTCCCGCATAGATACGCAGTATTTT.

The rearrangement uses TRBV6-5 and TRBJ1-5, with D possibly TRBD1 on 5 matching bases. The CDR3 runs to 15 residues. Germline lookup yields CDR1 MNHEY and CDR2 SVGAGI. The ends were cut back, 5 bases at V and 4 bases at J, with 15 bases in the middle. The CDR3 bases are TGTGCCAGCAGTCGTGGACGGGACGGGAATCAGCCCCAGCATTTT. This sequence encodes CASSRGRDGNQPQHF.